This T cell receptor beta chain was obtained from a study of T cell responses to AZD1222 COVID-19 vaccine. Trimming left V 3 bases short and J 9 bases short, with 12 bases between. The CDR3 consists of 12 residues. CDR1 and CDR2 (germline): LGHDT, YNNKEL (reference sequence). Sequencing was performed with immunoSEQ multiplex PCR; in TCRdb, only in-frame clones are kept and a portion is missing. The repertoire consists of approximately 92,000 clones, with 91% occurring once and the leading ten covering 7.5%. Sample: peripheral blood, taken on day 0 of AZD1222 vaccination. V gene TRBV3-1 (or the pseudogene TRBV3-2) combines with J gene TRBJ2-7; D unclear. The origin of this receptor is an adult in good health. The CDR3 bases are TGTGCCAGCAGCCAGGCAGTGGGTAGGCAGTACTTC. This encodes CASSQAVGRQYF.